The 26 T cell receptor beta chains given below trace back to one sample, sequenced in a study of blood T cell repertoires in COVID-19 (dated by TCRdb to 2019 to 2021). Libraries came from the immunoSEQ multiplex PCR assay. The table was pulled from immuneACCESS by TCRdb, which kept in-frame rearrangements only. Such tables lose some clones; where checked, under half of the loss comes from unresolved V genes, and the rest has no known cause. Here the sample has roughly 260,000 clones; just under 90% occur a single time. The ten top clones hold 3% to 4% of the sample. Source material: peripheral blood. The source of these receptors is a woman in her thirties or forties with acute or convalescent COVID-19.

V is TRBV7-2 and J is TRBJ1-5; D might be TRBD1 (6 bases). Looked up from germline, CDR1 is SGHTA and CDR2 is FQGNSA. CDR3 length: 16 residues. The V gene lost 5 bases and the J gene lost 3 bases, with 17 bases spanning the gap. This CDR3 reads CASSPRNREPNQPQHF. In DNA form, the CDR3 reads TGTGCCAGCAGCCCAAGAAACAGGGAGCCCAATCAGCCCCAGCATTTT.

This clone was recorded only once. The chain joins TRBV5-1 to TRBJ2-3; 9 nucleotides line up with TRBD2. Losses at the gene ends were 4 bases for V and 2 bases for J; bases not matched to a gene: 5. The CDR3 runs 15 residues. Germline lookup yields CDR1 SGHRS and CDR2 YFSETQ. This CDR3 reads CASSISGGYTDTQYF. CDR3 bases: TGCGCCAGCAGCATTAGCGGGGGTTACACAGATACGCAGTATTTT.

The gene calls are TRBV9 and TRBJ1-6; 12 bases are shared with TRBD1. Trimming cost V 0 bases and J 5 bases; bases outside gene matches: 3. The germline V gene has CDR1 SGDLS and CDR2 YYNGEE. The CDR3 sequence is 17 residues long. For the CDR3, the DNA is TGTGCCAGCAGCGTAGGGGACAGGGGGCGCAATAATTCACCCCTCCACTTT. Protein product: CASSVGDRGRNNSPLHF.

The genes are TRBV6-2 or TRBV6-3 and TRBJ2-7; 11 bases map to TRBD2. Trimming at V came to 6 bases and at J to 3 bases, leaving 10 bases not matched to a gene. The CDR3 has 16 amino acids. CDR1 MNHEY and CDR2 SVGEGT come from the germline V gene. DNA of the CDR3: TGTGCCAGCAGCCCCTCGGGGACTAGCGGTATCTACGAGCAGTACGTC. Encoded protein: CASSPSGTSGIYEQYV.

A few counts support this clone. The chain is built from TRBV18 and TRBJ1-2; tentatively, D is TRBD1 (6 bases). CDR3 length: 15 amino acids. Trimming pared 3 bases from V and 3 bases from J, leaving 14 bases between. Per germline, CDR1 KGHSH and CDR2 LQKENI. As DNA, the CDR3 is TGTGCCAGCTCACCCGGACAGTCAAGGGACTATGGCTACACCTTC. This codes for CASSPGQSRDYGYTF.

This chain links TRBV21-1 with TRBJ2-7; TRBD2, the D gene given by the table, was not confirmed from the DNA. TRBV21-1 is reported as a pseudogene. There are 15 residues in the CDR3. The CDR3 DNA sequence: TGTGCCAGCAGGAGTCCGGGCGGGCCTCTCTACGAGCAGTACGTC. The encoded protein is CASRSPGGPLYEQYV.

The CDR3 region has the DNA TGTGCCAGCAGCTTGGCAGGCTCCTATGGCTACACCTTC. Its protein is CASSLAGSYGYTF. The genes are TRBV5-5 and TRBJ1-2; D is uncertain. Trimming cost V 0 bases and J 4 bases, with 7 bases left between them. The CDR3 has 13 residues. Germline CDR1 reads SGHKS; CDR2 reads YYEKEE (reference sequence).

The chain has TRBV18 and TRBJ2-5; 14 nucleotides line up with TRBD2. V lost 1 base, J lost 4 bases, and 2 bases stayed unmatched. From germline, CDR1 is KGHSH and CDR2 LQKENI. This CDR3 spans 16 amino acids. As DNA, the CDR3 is TGTGCCAGCTCACCACGACTAGCGGGGGGGATAGAGACCCAGTACTTC. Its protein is CASSPRLAGGIETQYF.

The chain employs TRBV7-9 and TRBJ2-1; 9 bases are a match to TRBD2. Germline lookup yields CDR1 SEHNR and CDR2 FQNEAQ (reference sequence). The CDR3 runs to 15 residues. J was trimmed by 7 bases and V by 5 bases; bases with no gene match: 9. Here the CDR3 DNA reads TGTGCCAGCAGCCGGGAAGGCGGGGGGGCGAATGAGCAGTTCTTC. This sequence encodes CASSREGGGANEQFF.

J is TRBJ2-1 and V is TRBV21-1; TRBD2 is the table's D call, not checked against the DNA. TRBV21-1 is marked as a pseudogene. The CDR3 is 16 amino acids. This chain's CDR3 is CASSRRAGRDLDEQFF. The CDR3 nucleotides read TGTGCCAGCAGCCGCCGAGCAGGGAGGGATCTGGATGAGCAGTTCTTC.

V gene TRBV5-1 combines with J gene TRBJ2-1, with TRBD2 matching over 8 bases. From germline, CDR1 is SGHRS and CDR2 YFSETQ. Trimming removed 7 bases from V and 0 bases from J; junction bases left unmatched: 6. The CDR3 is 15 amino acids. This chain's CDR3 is CASYFSGTSYNEQFF. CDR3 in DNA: TGCGCCAGCTATTTTAGCGGGACCTCCTACAATGAGCAGTTCTTC.

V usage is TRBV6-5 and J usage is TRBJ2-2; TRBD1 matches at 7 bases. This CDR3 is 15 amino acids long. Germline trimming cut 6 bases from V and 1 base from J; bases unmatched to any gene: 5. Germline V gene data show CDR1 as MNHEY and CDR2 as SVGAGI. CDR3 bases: TGTGCCAGCAGGGGTCGGACAGGGAACACCGGGGAGCTGTTTTTT. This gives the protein CASRGRTGNTGELFF.

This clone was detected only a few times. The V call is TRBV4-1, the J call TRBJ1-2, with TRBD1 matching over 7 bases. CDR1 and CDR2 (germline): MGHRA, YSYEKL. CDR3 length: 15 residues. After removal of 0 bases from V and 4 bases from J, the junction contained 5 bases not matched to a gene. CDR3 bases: TGCGCCAGCAGCCAAGATGACACAGGGGCCTATGGCTACACCTTC. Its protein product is CASSQDDTGAYGYTF.

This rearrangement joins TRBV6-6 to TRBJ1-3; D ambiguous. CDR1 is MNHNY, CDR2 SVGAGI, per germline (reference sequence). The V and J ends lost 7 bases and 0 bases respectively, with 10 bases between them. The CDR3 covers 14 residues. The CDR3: CASIDTSSGNTIYF. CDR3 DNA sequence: TGTGCCAGCATTGACACCAGCTCTGGAAACACCATATATTTT.

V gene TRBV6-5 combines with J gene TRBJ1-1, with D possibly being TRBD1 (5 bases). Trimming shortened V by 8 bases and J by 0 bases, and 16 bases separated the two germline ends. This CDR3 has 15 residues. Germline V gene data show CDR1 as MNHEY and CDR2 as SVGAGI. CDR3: CASPRGRGMNTEAFF. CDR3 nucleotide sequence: TGTGCCAGCCCGCGCGGTCGGGGGATGAACACTGAAGCTTTCTTT.

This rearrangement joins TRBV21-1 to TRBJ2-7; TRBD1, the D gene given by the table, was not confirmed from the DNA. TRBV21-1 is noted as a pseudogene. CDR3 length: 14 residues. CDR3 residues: CASTGGRGPYEQYV. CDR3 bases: TGTGCCAGCACCGGAGGCAGGGGGCCCTACGAGCAGTACGTC.

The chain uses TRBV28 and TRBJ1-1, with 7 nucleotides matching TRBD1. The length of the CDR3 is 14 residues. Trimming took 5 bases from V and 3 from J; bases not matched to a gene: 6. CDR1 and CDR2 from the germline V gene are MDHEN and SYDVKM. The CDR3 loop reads CASSLQGSDTEAFF. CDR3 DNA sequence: TGTGCCAGCAGTCTACAGGGGTCGGACACTGAAGCTTTCTTT. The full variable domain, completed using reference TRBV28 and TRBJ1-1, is DVKVTQSSRYLVKRTGEKVFLECVQDMDHENMFWYRQDPGLGLRLIYFSYDVKMKEKGDIPEGYSVSREKKERFSLILESASTNQTSMYLCASSLQGSDTEAFFGQGTRLTVV.

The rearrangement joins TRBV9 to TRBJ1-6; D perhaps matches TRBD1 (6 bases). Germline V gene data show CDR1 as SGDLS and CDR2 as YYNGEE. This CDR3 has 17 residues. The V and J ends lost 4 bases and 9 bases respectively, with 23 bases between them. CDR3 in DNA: TGTGCCAGCAGCACACCCGCGCCGGGACAAGCAAGTTCACCCCTCCACTTT. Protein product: CASSTPAPGQASSPLHF.

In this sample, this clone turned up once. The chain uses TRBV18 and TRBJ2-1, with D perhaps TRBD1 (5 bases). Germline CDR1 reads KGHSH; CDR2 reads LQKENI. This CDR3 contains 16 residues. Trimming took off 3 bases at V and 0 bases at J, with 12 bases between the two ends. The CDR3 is CASSPPDSYSYNEQFF. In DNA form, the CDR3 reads TGTGCCAGCTCACCCCCCGACAGCTACTCCTACAATGAGCAGTTCTTC.

As DNA, the CDR3 is TGTGCCAGCAGTTCCGTGACGGGGAATGGCTACACCTTC. Its protein is CASSSVTGNGYTF. The chain carries TRBV6-5 and TRBJ1-2; D is ambiguous. This CDR3 has 13 residues. The germline gives CDR1 MNHEY, CDR2 SVGAGI. Trimming cost V 4 bases and J 6 bases, with 12 bases left between them.

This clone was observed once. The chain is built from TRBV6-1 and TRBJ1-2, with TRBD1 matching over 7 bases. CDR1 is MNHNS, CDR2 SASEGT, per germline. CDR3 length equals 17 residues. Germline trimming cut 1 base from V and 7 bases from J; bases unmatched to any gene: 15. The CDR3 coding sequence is TGTGCCAGCAGTGAAGGGTGGGACAGACGAACTCTCTCTGGCTACACCTTC. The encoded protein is CASSEGWDRRTLSGYTF.

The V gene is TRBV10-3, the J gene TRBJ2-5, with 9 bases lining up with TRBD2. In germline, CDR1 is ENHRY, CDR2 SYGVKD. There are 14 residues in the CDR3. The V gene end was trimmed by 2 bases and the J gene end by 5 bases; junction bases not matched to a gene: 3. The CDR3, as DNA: TGTGCCATCAGTGAGCGGCTAGCGGGGGAGACCCAGTACTTC. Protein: CAISERLAGETQYF.

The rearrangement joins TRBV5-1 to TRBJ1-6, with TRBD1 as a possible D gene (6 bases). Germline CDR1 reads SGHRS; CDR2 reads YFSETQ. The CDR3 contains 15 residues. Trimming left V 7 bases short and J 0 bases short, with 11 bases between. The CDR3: CASARGGSYNSPLHF. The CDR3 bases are TGCGCCAGCGCCAGGGGCGGCTCCTATAATTCACCCCTCCACTTT.

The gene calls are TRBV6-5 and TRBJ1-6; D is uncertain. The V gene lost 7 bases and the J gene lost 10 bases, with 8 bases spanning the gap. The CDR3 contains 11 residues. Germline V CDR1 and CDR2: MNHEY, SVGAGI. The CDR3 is CASKVQSPLHF. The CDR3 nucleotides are TGTGCCAGCAAGGTACAGTCACCCCTCCACTTT.

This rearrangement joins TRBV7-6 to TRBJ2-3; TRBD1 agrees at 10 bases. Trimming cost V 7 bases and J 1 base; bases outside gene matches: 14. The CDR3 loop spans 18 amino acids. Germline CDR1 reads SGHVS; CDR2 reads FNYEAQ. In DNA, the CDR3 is TGTGCCAGCAATACCGGGACAGGGGTGATCGATCGCACAGATACGCAGTATTTT. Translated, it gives CASNTGTGVIDRTDTQYF.

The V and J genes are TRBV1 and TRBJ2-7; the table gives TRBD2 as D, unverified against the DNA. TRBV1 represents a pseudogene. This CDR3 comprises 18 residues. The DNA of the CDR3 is TGCACCAGCAGCCAAGATCGAGGAGGCGCTAGCGGGGGCTACGAGCAGTACGTC. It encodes CTSSQDRGGASGGYEQYV.